This paragraph covers one TCR beta chain sequence. The antigen remains undetermined. The data derive from a study of T cell responses to AZD1222 COVID-19 vaccine. Overall study findings and caveats: In a largely white British group with more females than males, clonal diversity was possibly underestimated. At 160-218 and 743-854, vaccine-associated CD4 TCRs were dominant, and they spanned spike. Baseline testing showed seropositivity in only six AZD1222 recipients.

Data came from immunoSEQ multiplex PCR; TCRdb stores just in-frame clones and leaves some out. Among 100,000 to 140,000 clones listed, about 89% were seen once. This CDR3 comprises 15 residues. Between the trimmed V and J ends, which lost 5 bases and 4 bases, there was a span of 18 bases. CDR1 and CDR2 from the germline V gene are GTSNPN and SVGIG (reference sequence). Second doses that came at about 4 or about 12 weeks were put together. V and J are TRBV30 and TRBJ2-1; TRBD1 or TRBD2 may be the D gene (5 bases each). The sequenced sample was peripheral blood, obtained 28 days after the second AZD1222 dose. The TCR originated in an adult who received the AZD1222 COVID-19 vaccine. CDR3 protein: CAWFFGTGLYNEQFF. DNA for the CDR3: TGTGCCTGGTTTTTCGGGACCGGACTTTACAATGAGCAGTTCTTC.